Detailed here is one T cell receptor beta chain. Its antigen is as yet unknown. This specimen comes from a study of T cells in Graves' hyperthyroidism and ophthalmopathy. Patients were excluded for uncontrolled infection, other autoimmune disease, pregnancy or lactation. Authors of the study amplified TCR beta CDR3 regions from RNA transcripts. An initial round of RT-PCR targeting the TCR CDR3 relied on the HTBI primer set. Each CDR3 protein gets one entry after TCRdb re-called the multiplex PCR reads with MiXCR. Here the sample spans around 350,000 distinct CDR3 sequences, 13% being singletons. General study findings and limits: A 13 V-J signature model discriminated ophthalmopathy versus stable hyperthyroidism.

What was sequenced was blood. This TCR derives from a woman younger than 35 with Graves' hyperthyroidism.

CDR3: CASSPRLAGAQTQYF. The CDR3 DNA is TGTGCCAGCAGCCCGCGACTAGCGGGGGCGCAGACCCAGTACTTC. The gene calls are TRBV7-2 and TRBJ2-5; 12 nucleotides agree with TRBD2. Trimming took 5 bases from V and 6 from J; bases not matched to a gene: 7. The CDR3 is 15 residues long. Germline-derived CDR1 and CDR2 are SGHTA and FQGNSA. The variable domain in full, with the rest retrieved from reference TRBV7-2 and TRBJ2-5, is GAGVSQSPSNKVTEKGKDVELRCDPISGHTALYWYRQSLGQGLEFLIYFQGNSAPDKSGLPSDRFSAERTGGSVSTLTIQRTQQEDSAVYLCASSPRLAGAQTQYFGPGTRLLVL.